The 2 T cell receptor beta chains in this list originate from one sample, sequenced in a study of Graves' ophthalmopathy and Graves' hyperthyroidism. RNA transcripts yielded amplified TCR beta CDR3 regions. In the first round, RT-PCR was carried out with HTBI primers, and a multiplex PCR formed the second round. TCRdb ran MiXCR on the multiplex PCR reads and lists one entry per CDR3 protein. The data show 300,000 to 350,000 distinct CDR3 sequences, roughly 15% seen once. The source material was peripheral blood. The receptors were sampled from an adult man with Graves' ophthalmopathy.

At least ten counts were recorded for this clonotype. The rearrangement joins TRBV7-9 to TRBJ2-5, with 12 bases identical to TRBD2. The CDR3 extends over 14 amino acids. Per germline, CDR1 SEHNR and CDR2 FQNEAQ (reference sequence). The J segment lost 3 bases and the V segment lost 7 bases, leaving 3 bases of the junction unmatched. The CDR3 reads CASTRLAGEETQYF. CDR3 in DNA: TGTGCCAGCACACGACTAGCGGGGGAAGAGACCCAGTACTTC.

The chain carries TRBV18 and TRBJ2-3, with D uncertain. Looked up from germline, CDR1 is KGHSH and CDR2 is LQKENI. V shed 2 bases and J shed 4 bases, with 4 bases lying between them. The CDR3 is 12 amino acids. CDR3 loop: CASSPGSDTQYF. The CDR3 DNA reads as TGTGCCAGCTCACCAGGCTCAGATACGCAGTATTTT.